This T cell receptor (beta chain) was documented in a study of breast tumors, draining lymph nodes, adjacent tissues. General observations from the study: Tumor and nontumor repertoires were significantly more similar in luminal-like than in basal-like breast cancer. Tumor TCR diversity was below lymph nodes but above nontumor tissue.

Germline CDR1 is DFQATT and CDR2 is SNEGSKA (reference sequence). The CDR3 consists of 14 residues. The V and J ends lost 2 bases and 3 bases respectively, with 13 bases between them. The lymph nodes were axillary draining lymph nodes from breast cancer patients. TCRdb independently ran MiXCR on the multiplex PCR reads; one entry per CDR3 protein. The sample has about 140,000 distinct CDR3 sequences, less than 35% seen once; the top ten hold about 2.5%. In this sample, this clonotype turned up many times. Its matching antigen is unknown. This clonotype originated in a female donor with breast cancer. Some clones in this sample may be carry-over from other donors' samples. The chain carries TRBV20-1 and TRBJ2-5; D is perhaps TRBD1 or TRBD2 (5 bases each). Material: axillary lymph node tissue. CDR3 sequence reads: CSARSGGPEETQYF. The DNA of the CDR3 is TGCAGTGCTAGATCTGGGGGTCCGGAAGAGACCCAGTACTTC.